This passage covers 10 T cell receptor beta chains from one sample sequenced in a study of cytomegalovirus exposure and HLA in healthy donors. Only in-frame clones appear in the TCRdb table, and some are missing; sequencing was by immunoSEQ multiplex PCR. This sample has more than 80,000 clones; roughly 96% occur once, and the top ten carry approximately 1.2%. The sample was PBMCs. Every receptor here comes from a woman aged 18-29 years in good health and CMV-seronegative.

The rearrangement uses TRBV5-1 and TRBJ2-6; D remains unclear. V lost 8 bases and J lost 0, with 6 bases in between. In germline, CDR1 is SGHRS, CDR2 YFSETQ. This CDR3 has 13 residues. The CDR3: CASTGSGANVLTF. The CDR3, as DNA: TGCGCCAGTACGGGCTCTGGGGCCAACGTCCTGACTTTC. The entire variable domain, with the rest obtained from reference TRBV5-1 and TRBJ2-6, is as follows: KAGVTQTPRYLIKTRGQQVTLSCSPISGHRSVSWYQQTPGQGLQFLFEYFSETQRNKGNFPGRFSGRQFSNSRSEMNVSTLELGDSALYLCASTGSGANVLTFGAGSRLTVL.

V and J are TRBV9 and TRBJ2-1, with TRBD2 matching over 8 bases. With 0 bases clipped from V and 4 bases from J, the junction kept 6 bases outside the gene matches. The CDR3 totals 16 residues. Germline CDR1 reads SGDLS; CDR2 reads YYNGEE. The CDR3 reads CASSVGSLAVYNEQFF. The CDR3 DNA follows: TGTGCCAGCAGCGTAGGGTCACTAGCGGTTTACAATGAGCAGTTCTTC.

The DNA for the CDR3 is TGTGCCAGCAGCGACCCGACCGGTGGGACAGGGGAATACGAGCAGTACTTC. Its protein product is CASSDPTGGTGEYEQYF. The genes are TRBV2 and TRBJ2-7, with TRBD1 identical over 10 bases. Trimming at V came to 6 bases and at J to 4 bases, leaving 15 bases not matched to a gene. CDR1 is SNHLY and CDR2 is FYNNEI in the germline V gene. The CDR3 length is 17 residues. Complete variable domain (other parts from reference TRBV2 and TRBJ2-7): EPEVTQTPSHQVTQMGQEVILRCVPISNHLYFYWYRQILGQKVEFLVSFYNNEISEKSEIFDDQFSVERPDGSNFTLKIRSTKLEDSAMYFCASSDPTGGTGEYEQYFGPGTRLTVT.

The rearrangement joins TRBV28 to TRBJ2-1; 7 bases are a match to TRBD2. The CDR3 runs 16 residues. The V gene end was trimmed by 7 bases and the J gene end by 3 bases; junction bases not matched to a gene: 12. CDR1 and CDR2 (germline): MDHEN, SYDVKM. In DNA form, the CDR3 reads TGTGCCAGCATGTACGCGGGAGTGACCTTCTACAATGAGCAGTTCTTC. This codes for CASMYAGVTFYNEQFF.

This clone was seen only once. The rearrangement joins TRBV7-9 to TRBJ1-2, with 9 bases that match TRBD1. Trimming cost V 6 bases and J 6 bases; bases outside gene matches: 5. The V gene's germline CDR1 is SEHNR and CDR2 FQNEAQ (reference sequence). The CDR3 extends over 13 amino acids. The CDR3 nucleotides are TGTGCCAGCAGATTCCGGGACAGGGATGGCTACACCTTC. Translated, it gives CASRFRDRDGYTF.

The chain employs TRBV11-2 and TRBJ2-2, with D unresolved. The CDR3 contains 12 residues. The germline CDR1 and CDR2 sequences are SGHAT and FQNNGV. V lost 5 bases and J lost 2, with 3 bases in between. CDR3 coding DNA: TGTGCCAGCAGCCTAAACACCGGGGAGCTGTTTTTT. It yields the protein CASSLNTGELFF. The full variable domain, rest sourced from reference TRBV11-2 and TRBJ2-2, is EAGVAQSPRYKIIEKRQSVAFWCNPISGHATLYWYQQILGQGPKLLIQFQNNGVVDDSQLPKDRFSAERLKGVDSTLKIQPAKLEDSAVYLCASSLNTGELFFGEGSRLTVL.

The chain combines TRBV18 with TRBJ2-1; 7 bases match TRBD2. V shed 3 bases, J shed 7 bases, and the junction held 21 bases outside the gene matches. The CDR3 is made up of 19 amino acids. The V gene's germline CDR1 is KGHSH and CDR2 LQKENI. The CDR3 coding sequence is TGTGCCAGCTCACCTATTCGGCCCCGCGGGCTAGCGGAATTTAATGAGCAGTTCTTC. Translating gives CASSPIRPRGLAEFNEQFF.

CDR3 bases: TGTGCCAGCAGCTTAGTCCCAGACACTGAAGCTTTCTTT. Protein product: CASSLVPDTEAFF. This rearrangement joins TRBV7-9 to TRBJ1-1; D ambiguous. The CDR3 runs 13 residues. V was clipped by 1 base and J by 3 bases, with 6 bases between them. Germline CDR1 SEHNR, CDR2 FQNEAQ (reference sequence).

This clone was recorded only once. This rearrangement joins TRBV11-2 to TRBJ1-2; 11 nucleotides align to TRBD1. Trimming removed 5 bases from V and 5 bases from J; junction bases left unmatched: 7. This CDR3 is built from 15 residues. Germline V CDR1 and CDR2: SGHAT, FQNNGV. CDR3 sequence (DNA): TGTGCCAGCAGCCCGAGGACAGGGGGCGCGTATGGCTACACCTTC. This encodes CASSPRTGGAYGYTF. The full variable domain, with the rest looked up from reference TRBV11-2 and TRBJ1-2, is EAGVAQSPRYKIIEKRQSVAFWCNPISGHATLYWYQQILGQGPKLLIQFQNNGVVDDSQLPKDRFSAERLKGVDSTLKIQPAKLEDSAVYLCASSPRTGGAYGYTFGSGTRLTVV.

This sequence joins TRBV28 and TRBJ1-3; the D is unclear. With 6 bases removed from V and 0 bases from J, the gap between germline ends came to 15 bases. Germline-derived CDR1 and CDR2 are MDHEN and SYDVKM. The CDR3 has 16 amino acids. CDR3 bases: TGTGCCAGCAGCCTAGACGGAGAACCCTCTGGAAACACCATATATTTT. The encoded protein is CASSLDGEPSGNTIYF.